This T cell receptor (beta chain) was profiled in a study of cytomegalovirus exposure and HLA in healthy donors. Worth noting for this clone: Its cognate antigen is unknown.

Broader study findings: Most TCR beta V segments were productive about 87% or about 30% of the time in an earlier analysis.

Trimming stripped 3 bases from V and 9 bases from J, with 21 bases between. The germline CDR1 and CDR2 sequences are LNHDA and SQIVND (reference sequence). The CDR3 is made up of 16 amino acids. The PCR was carried out with 60 Vbeta primers and 13 Jbeta primers. The repertoire was sequenced with immunoSEQ multiplex PCR; TCRdb's copy has only in-frame clones and lacks some. The table records about 140,000 clones, roughly three quarters of them present only once. This receptor was identified in a woman aged 25 to 39 in good health and CMV-seronegative. The chain combines TRBV19 with TRBJ2-1; perhaps TRBD1 as D (6 bases). Sequences were obtained from PBMCs. The CDR3 DNA follows: TGTGCCAGTAGTATCCCCCTACAGGGACGGCTGACTGAGCAGTTCTTC. It yields the protein CASSIPLQGRLTEQFF.